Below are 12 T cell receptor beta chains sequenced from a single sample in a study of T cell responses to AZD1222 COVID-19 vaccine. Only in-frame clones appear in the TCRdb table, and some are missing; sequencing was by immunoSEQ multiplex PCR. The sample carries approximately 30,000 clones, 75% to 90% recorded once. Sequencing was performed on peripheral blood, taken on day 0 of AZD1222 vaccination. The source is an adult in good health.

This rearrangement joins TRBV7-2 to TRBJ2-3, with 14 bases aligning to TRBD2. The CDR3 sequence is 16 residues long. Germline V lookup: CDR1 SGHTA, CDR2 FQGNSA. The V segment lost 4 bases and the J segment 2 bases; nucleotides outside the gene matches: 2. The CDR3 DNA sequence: TGTGCCAGCAGCTGGGGACTAGCGGGGGACACAGATACGCAGTATTTT. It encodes CASSWGLAGDTDTQYF.

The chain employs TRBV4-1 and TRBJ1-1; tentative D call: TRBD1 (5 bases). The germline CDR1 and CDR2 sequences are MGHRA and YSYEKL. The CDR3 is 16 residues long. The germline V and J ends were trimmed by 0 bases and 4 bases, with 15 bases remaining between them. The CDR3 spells CASSQDLGGTGTEAFF. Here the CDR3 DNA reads TGCGCCAGCAGCCAAGATCTAGGCGGGACGGGCACTGAAGCTTTCTTT.

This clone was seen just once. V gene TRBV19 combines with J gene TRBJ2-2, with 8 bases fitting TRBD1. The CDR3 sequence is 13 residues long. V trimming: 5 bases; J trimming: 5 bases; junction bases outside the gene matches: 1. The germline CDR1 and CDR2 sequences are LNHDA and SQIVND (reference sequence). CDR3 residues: CASSRQGTGELFF. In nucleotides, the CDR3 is TGTGCCAGTAGTCGACAGGGGACCGGGGAGCTGTTTTTT.

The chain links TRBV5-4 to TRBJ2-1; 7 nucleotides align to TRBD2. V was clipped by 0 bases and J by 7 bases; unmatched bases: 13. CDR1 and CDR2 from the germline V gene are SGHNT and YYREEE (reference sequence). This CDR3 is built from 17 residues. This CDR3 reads CASSLGGGREGLNEQFF. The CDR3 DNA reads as TGTGCCAGCAGCTTGGGGGGCGGCAGGGAGGGATTAAATGAGCAGTTCTTC.

The CDR3, as DNA: TGTGCCAGCAGCCCCCAAGGGGGGACTCTCGCCAAAAACATTCAGTACTTC. This encodes CASSPQGGTLAKNIQYF. The chain joins TRBV9 to TRBJ2-4, with D perhaps TRBD1 or TRBD2 (6 bases each). Germline V CDR1 and CDR2: SGDLS, YYNGEE. CDR3 size: 17 residues. V shed 4 bases and J shed 1 base, with 18 bases lying between them.

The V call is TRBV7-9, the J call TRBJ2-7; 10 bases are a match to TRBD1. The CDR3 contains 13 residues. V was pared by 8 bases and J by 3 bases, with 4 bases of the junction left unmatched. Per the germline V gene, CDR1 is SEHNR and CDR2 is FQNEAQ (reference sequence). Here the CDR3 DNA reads TGTGCCAGCGTCCGGGACAGGGGCTACGAGCAGTACTTC. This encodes CASVRDRGYEQYF.

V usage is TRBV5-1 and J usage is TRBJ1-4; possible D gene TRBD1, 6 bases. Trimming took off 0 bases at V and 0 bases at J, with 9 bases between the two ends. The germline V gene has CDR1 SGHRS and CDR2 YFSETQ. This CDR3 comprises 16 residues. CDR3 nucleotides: TGCGCCAGCAGCTTGGCCAGGGGTGCAACTAATGAAAAACTGTTTTTT. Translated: CASSLARGATNEKLFF.

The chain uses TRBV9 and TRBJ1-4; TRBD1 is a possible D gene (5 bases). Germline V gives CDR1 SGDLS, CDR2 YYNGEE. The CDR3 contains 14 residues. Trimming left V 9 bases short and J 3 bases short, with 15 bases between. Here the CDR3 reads CATCRTFANEKLFF. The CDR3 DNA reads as TGTGCCACCTGCAGGACATTCGCTAATGAAAAACTGTTTTTT.

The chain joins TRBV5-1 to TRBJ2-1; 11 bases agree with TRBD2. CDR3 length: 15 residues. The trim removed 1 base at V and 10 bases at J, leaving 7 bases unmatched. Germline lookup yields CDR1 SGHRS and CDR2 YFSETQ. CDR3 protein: CASSLSLAGAGEQFF. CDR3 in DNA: TGCGCCAGCAGCTTGTCACTAGCGGGAGCTGGAGAGCAGTTCTTC.

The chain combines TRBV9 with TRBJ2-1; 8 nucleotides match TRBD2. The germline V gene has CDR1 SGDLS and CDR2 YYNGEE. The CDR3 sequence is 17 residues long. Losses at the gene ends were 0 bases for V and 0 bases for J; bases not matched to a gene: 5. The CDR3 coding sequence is TGTGCCAGCAGCGTAGGCATAGCGGGAAGCTCCTACAATGAGCAGTTCTTC. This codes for CASSVGIAGSSYNEQFF.

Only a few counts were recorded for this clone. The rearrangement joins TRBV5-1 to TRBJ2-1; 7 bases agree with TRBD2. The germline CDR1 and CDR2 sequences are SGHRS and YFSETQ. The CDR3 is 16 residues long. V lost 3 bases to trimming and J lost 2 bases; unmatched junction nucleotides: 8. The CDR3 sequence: CASSWMASGPYNEQFF. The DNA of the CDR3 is TGCGCCAGCAGCTGGATGGCTAGCGGTCCCTACAATGAGCAGTTCTTC.

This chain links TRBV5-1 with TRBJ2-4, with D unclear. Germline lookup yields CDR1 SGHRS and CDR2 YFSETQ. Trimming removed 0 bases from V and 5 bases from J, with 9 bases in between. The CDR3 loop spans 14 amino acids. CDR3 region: CASSLGARENIQYF. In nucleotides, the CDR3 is TGCGCCAGCAGCTTGGGGGCGCGAGAAAACATTCAGTACTTC. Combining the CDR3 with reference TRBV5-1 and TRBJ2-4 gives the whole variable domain KAGVTQTPRYLIKTRGQQVTLSCSPISGHRSVSWYQQTPGQGLQFLFEYFSETQRNKGNFPGRFSGRQFSNSRSEMNVSTLELGDSALYLCASSLGARENIQYFGAGTRLSVL.